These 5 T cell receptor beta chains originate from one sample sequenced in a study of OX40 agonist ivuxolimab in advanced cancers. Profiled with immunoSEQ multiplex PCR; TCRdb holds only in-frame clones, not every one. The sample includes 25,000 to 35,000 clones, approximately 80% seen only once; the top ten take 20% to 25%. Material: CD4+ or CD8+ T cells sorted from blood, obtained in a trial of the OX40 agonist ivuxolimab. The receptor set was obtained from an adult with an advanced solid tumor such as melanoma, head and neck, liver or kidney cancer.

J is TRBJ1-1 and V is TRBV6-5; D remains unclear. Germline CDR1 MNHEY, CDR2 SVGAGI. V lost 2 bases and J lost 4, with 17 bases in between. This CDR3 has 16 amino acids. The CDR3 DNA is TGTGCCAGCAGTTACCGGGTTGCAGGATTCGGCACTGAAGCTTTCTTT. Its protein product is CASSYRVAGFGTEAFF.

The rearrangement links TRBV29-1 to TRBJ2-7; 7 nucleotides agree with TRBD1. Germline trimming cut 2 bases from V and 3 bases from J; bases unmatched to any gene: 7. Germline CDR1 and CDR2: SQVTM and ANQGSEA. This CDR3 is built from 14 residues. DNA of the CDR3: TGCAGCGTTGAAATGGTGGGACAGATCTACGAGCAGTACTTC. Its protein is CSVEMVGQIYEQYF.

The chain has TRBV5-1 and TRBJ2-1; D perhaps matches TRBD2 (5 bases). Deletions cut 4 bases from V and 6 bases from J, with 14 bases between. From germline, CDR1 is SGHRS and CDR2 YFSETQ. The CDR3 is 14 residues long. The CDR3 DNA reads TGCGCCAGCAGCCCCGCTGTTGCGGGCAATGAGCAGTTCTTC. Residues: CASSPAVAGNEQFF.

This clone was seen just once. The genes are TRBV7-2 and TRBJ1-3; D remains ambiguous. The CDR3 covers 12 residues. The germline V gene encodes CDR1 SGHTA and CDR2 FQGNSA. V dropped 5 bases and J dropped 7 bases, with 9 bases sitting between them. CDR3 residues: CASSPKRNTIYF. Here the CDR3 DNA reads TGTGCCAGCAGCCCGAAACGGAACACCATATATTTT.

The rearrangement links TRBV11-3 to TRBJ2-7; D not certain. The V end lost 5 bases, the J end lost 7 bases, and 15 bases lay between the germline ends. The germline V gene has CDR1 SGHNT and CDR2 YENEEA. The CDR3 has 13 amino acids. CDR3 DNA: TGTGCCAGCAGCAACGGGCGTATCGGAGAGCAGTACTTC. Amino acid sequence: CASSNGRIGEQYF.